The 27 T cell receptor beta chains listed next were all sequenced from one sample in a study of blood T cell repertoires in COVID-19. TCRdb's table, derived via immunoSEQ multiplex PCR, lists solely in-frame clones and lacks some. The sample holds about 220,000 clones, 65% to 85% seen once. The source material was PBMCs or T cells enriched from blood (not recorded which). The receptors were gathered from a woman aged 55-70 years who had recovered from COVID-19.

The chain joins TRBV5-6 to TRBJ1-1, with D possibly being TRBD1 (6 bases). Germline V gene data show CDR1 as SGHDT and CDR2 as YYEEEE. There are 16 residues in the CDR3. Deletions cut 0 bases from V and 10 bases from J, with 22 bases between. CDR3 loop: CASSLGWGSGGPTAFF. The DNA for the CDR3 is TGTGCCAGCAGCTTGGGATGGGGGTCTGGGGGCCCGACAGCTTTCTTT.

This chain joins TRBV28 and TRBJ2-1, with D unclear. CDR3 size: 11 residues. Trimming pared 5 bases from V and 3 bases from J, leaving 2 bases between. The germline CDR1 and CDR2 sequences are MDHEN and SYDVKM. CDR3 DNA: TGTGCCAGCAGTCGCTACAATGAGCAGTTCTTC. Encoded protein: CASSRYNEQFF.

This chain connects TRBV2 to TRBJ1-5; a possible D gene is TRBD1 (6 bases). Germline values: CDR1 SNHLY, CDR2 FYNNEI. This CDR3 is built from 16 residues. Trimming removed 5 bases at V and 0 bases at J, with 14 bases between. CDR3 residues: CASSPDSFYSNQPQHF. CDR3 coding DNA: TGTGCCAGCAGTCCGGACAGCTTTTATAGCAATCAGCCCCAGCATTTT.

The CDR3 bases are TGTGCCAGTAGCACCGGGACAGGGTATCAGCCCCAGCATTTT. As protein: CASSTGTGYQPQHF. The chain combines TRBV19 with TRBJ1-5; 9 bases line up with TRBD1. This CDR3 spans 14 amino acids. The ends lost 6 bases at V and 5 bases at J; junction bases unmatched: 5. Germline-derived CDR1 and CDR2 are LNHDA and SQIVND (reference sequence). Complete variable domain (other parts from reference TRBV19 and TRBJ1-5): DGGITQSPKYLFRKEGQNVTLSCEQNLNHDAMYWYRQDPGQGLRLIYYSQIVNDFQKGDIAEGYSVSREKKESFPLTVTSAQKNPTAFYLCASSTGTGYQPQHFGDGTRLSIL.

In this sample, this clone turned up a few times. The V and J genes are TRBV27 and TRBJ1-2; maybe TRBD1 (5 bases). Trimming removed 5 bases from V and 4 bases from J, with 14 bases in between. The CDR3 loop spans 14 amino acids. CDR1 and CDR2 (germline): MNHEY, SMNVEV (reference sequence). For the CDR3, the DNA is TGTGCCAGCAGTAACTTACAGGCCACCTATGGCTACACCTTC. Translation: CASSNLQATYGYTF.

V gene TRBV12-3 or TRBV12-4 combines with J gene TRBJ1-2; 10 bases line up with TRBD1. After removal of 6 bases from V and 8 bases from J, the junction contained 6 bases not matched to a gene. The length of the CDR3 is 13 residues. The chain's CDR3 is CASRRQGAGGYTF. DNA for the CDR3: TGTGCCAGCAGGCGACAGGGGGCGGGAGGCTACACCTTC.

This sequence joins TRBV25-1 and TRBJ1-1, with D possibly matching TRBD1 (5 bases). CDR3 size: 14 residues. Germline V CDR1 and CDR2: MGHDK, SYGVNS. Trimming pared 2 bases from V and 1 base from J, leaving 8 bases between. The CDR3 DNA reads TGTGCCAGCAGTGAAGCAGGGAAGAACACTGAAGCTTTCTTT. As protein: CASSEAGKNTEAFF.

The chain carries TRBV27 and TRBJ1-1; D perhaps matches TRBD1 (5 bases). The CDR3 totals 14 residues. Germline CDR1 reads MNHEY; CDR2 reads SMNVEV (reference sequence). Trimming cost V 6 bases and J 5 bases, with 16 bases left between them. CDR3 region: CASRTTGGITEAFF. The CDR3, as DNA: TGTGCCAGCAGGACTACGGGGGGGATAACTGAAGCTTTCTTT.

The chain couples TRBV2 to TRBJ1-2, with 11 positions matching TRBD1. The ends lost 4 bases at V and 4 bases at J; junction bases unmatched: 5. Per the germline V gene, CDR1 is SNHLY and CDR2 is FYNNEI. The CDR3 runs to 15 residues. CDR3 protein: CASSGGQGGSYGYTF. The CDR3 DNA reads as TGTGCCAGCAGTGGGGGACAGGGGGGCTCCTATGGCTACACCTTC.

CDR3 in amino acids: CASSSGQGADGYTF. As DNA, the CDR3 is TGCGCCAGCAGTTCGGGACAGGGGGCGGATGGCTACACCTTC. This rearrangement joins TRBV5-1 to TRBJ1-2; 12 bases align to TRBD1. The CDR3 is made up of 14 amino acids. Germline V CDR1 and CDR2: SGHRS, YFSETQ. J gave up 6 bases and V 5 bases, and 5 bases lay outside the gene matches. The entire variable domain, with the rest obtained from reference TRBV5-1 and TRBJ1-2, is as follows: KAGVTQTPRYLIKTRGQQVTLSCSPISGHRSVSWYQQTPGQGLQFLFEYFSETQRNKGNFPGRFSGRQFSNSRSEMNVSTLELGDSALYLCASSSGQGADGYTFGSGTRLTVV.

There are a few counts of this clone. The CDR3 nucleotides are TGCGCCAGCAGCTTGTCCGGAGATCGCCACGAGCAGTACTTC. Translating it yields CASSLSGDRHEQYF. The chain joins TRBV5-1 to TRBJ2-7; D not resolved. The germline gives CDR1 SGHRS, CDR2 YFSETQ. This CDR3 has 14 amino acids. Trimming removed 1 base from V and 5 bases from J, with 13 bases in between.

The chain combines TRBV4-1 with TRBJ1-1; D not resolved. The V gene's germline CDR1 is MGHRA and CDR2 YSYEKL. Trimming stripped 1 base from V and 2 bases from J, with 14 bases between. This CDR3 has 16 amino acids. CDR3 DNA sequence: TGCGCCAGCAGCCAAGTCTCACAGATCCTTAACACTGAAGCTTTCTTT. Protein: CASSQVSQILNTEAFF.

This chain joins TRBV3-1 (or the pseudogene TRBV3-2) and TRBJ1-1; TRBD1 agrees at 12 bases. The CDR3 contains 16 residues. The germline V gene encodes CDR1 LGHDT and CDR2 YNNKEL (reference sequence). V shed 3 bases, J shed 4 bases, and the junction held 6 bases outside the gene matches. CDR3 protein: CASSHLRDRGPTEAFF. The CDR3, as DNA: TGTGCCAGCAGCCACTTGCGGGACAGGGGGCCCACTGAAGCTTTCTTT.

V and J are TRBV5-1 and TRBJ1-1, with TRBD1 as a possible D gene (5 bases). V was pared by 0 bases and J by 2 bases, with 11 bases between. From germline, CDR1 is SGHRS and CDR2 YFSETQ. The CDR3 spans 15 residues. The CDR3 DNA sequence: TGCGCCAGCAGCTTGGGCGGGACGGATAACACTGAAGCTTTCTTT. Amino acids: CASSLGGTDNTEAFF. Looking up the rest from reference TRBV5-1 and TRBJ1-1 gives the full variable domain: KAGVTQTPRYLIKTRGQQVTLSCSPISGHRSVSWYQQTPGQGLQFLFEYFSETQRNKGNFPGRFSGRQFSNSRSEMNVSTLELGDSALYLCASSLGGTDNTEAFFGQGTRLTVV.

The rearrangement links TRBV10-3 to TRBJ1-6; tentatively, D is TRBD1 (5 bases). This CDR3 region has 14 residues. Trimming took 4 bases from V and 8 from J, leaving 12 bases between them. Germline CDR1 reads ENHRY; CDR2 reads SYGVKD. The CDR3: CAISGGKVDSPLHF. For the CDR3, the DNA is TGTGCCATCAGTGGGGGCAAGGTGGATTCACCCCTCCACTTT.

The V call is TRBV6-5, the J call TRBJ2-2; D uncertain. The V and J ends lost 7 bases and 7 bases respectively, with 7 bases between them. CDR3 length: 11 residues. Germline loops: CDR1 MNHEY, CDR2 SVGAGI. In DNA, the CDR3 is TGTGCCAGCAACTTCCTCGGGGAGCTGTTTTTT. This encodes CASNFLGELFF.

This clone was counted a few times. The chain recombines TRBV4-3 with TRBJ1-6, with 8 bases fitting TRBD1. CDR1 and CDR2 (germline): LGHNA, YSLEER. This CDR3 comprises 16 residues. Unmatched junction bases numbered 5, after V lost 0 bases and J lost 7 bases. CDR3 sequence (DNA): TGCGCCAGCAGCCAAGATCGGGGGGACAGGAATTCACCCCTCCACTTT. Protein product: CASSQDRGDRNSPLHF.

This rearrangement joins TRBV6-5 to TRBJ1-2; possible D gene TRBD1, 5 bases. This CDR3 contains 14 residues. Germline lookup yields CDR1 MNHEY and CDR2 SVGAGI. Between the trimmed V and J ends, which lost 2 bases and 5 bases, there was a span of 12 bases. The CDR3 DNA reads as TGTGCCAGCAGTTACACCCGGGAGGGGTATGGCTACACCTTC. Translated, it gives CASSYTREGYGYTF.

This chain uses TRBV2 with TRBJ1-6; the D is unclear. Germline CDR1 reads SNHLY; CDR2 reads FYNNEI. V lost 3 bases to trimming and J lost 8 bases, with 14 bases between them. The CDR3 extends over 15 amino acids. The CDR3 DNA sequence: TGTGCCAGCAGTGATTCTCCCGGTAGTTATTCACCCCTCCACTTT. The encoded protein is CASSDSPGSYSPLHF.

The chain is built from TRBV7-2 and TRBJ1-5; 11 nucleotides align to TRBD1. V was pared by 1 base and J by 7 bases, with 6 bases of the junction left unmatched. CDR1 is SGHTA and CDR2 is FQGNSA in the germline V gene. The length of the CDR3 is 16 residues. For the CDR3, the DNA is TGTGCCAGCAGCTTAGGGGGACAGGGGGGGAGGCAGCCCCAGCATTTT. This sequence encodes CASSLGGQGGRQPQHF.

The J gene is TRBJ2-5, the V gene TRBV18; D gene ambiguous. CDR3 length: 11 amino acids. Germline CDR1 KGHSH, CDR2 LQKENI. Trimming took 3 bases from V and 11 from J, leaving 10 bases between them. CDR3 amino acids: CASSPTFEQYF. In DNA, the CDR3 is TGTGCCAGCTCACCCACTTTTGAGCAGTACTTC.

V and J are TRBV6-5 and TRBJ1-2; 8 nucleotides agree with TRBD1. J was trimmed by 1 base and V by 6 bases; bases with no gene match: 7. The germline CDR1 and CDR2 sequences are MNHEY and SVGAGI. The CDR3 runs to 15 residues. The CDR3 nucleotides are TGTGCCAGCAGGGGATCGGGACAGGTTAACTATGGCTACACCTTC. Amino acid sequence: CASRGSGQVNYGYTF.

V and J are TRBV2 and TRBJ2-2; TRBD1 is a possible D gene (5 bases). V was trimmed by 2 bases and J by 3 bases, leaving 13 bases between them. This CDR3 comprises 16 residues. The germline V gene encodes CDR1 SNHLY and CDR2 FYNNEI. CDR3 nucleotides: TGTGCCAGCAGTGAAAACAGGTACCCGTACACCGGGGAGCTGTTTTTT. It translates to CASSENRYPYTGELFF.

The J gene is TRBJ2-3, the V gene TRBV6-2 or TRBV6-3; 7 nucleotides agree with TRBD2. V was clipped by 2 bases and J by 5 bases; unmatched bases: 10. The CDR3 length is 16 residues. Germline assignment: CDR1 MNHEY and CDR2 SVGEGT. The CDR3 here is CASSYATSWGGDTQYF. The CDR3 nucleotides are TGTGCCAGCAGTTACGCGACTAGCTGGGGTGGAGATACGCAGTATTTT.

The chain couples TRBV27 to TRBJ1-6; TRBD1 matches at 7 bases. Per germline, CDR1 MNHEY and CDR2 SMNVEV (reference sequence). Unmatched junction bases numbered 9, after V lost 3 bases and J lost 7 bases. The CDR3 contains 16 residues. DNA of the CDR3: TGTGCCAGCAGTTTCCCGCGGACAGGTGGGAATTCACCCCTCCACTTT. Protein product: CASSFPRTGGNSPLHF.

Note on this clone: This sample includes further DNA sequences coding for the same CDR3. This rearrangement joins TRBV6-5 to TRBJ2-7; D might be TRBD2 (6 bases). The CDR3 has 16 residues. In germline, CDR1 is MNHEY, CDR2 SVGAGI. V dropped 0 bases and J dropped 2 bases, with 14 bases sitting between them. CDR3 amino acids: CASSYSSGQVTYEQYF. The CDR3 DNA reads as TGTGCCAGCAGTTACTCGAGCGGGCAGGTCACCTACGAGCAGTACTTC.

The rearrangement joins TRBV2 to TRBJ1-1; 7 nucleotides align to TRBD1. V shed 6 bases, J shed 4 bases, and the junction held 5 bases outside the gene matches. There are 13 residues in the CDR3. Germline V gene data show CDR1 as SNHLY and CDR2 as FYNNEI. The CDR3 protein is CASRRTGTTEAFF. In DNA, the CDR3 is TGTGCCAGCAGGAGGACAGGTACCACTGAAGCTTTCTTT. The complete variable domain, with remaining parts taken from reference TRBV2 and TRBJ1-1, reads EPEVTQTPSHQVTQMGQEVILRCVPISNHLYFYWYRQILGQKVEFLVSFYNNEISEKSEIFDDQFSVERPDGSNFTLKIRSTKLEDSAMYFCASRRTGTTEAFFGQGTRLTVV.